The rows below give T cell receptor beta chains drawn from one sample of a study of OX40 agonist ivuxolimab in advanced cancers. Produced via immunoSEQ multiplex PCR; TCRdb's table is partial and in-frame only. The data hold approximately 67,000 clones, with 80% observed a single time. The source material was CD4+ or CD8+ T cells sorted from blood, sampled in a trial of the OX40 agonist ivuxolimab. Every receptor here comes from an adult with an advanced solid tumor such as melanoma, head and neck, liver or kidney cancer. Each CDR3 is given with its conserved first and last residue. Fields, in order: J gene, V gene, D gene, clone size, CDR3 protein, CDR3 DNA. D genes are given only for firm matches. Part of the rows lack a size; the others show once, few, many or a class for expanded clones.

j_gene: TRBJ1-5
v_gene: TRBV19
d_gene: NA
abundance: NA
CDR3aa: CASQRDRDQPQHF
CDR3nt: TGTGCCAGCCAACGGGACCGGGATCAGCCCCAGCATTTT

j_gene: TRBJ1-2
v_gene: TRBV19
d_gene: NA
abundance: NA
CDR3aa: CASSDDRYYGYTF
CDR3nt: TGTGCCAGTAGTGATGACCGGTACTATGGCTACACCTTC

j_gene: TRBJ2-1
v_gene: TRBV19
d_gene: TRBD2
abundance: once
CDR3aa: CASSILAGVSYNEQFF
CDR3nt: TGTGCCAGTAGTATATTAGCGGGAGTTTCCTACAATGAGCAGTTCTTC

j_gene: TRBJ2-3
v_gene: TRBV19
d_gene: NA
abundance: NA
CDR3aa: CASSIALRGNTDTQYF
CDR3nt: TGTGCCAGTAGTATAGCGCTGCGGGGAAACACAGATACGCAGTATTTT

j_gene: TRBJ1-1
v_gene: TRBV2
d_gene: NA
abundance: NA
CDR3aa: CASIPTGLLLDTEAFF
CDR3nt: TGTGCCAGCATCCCGACGGGGCTCCTCCTGGACACTGAAGCTTTCTTT

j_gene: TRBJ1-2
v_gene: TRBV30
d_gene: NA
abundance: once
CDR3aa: CAWSVAAYGYTF
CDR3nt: TGTGCCTGGAGTGTCGCGGCCTATGGCTACACCTTC

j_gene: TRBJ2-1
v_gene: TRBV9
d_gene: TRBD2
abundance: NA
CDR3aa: CASSPSGTSGSDEQFF
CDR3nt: TGTGCCAGCAGCCCTAGCGGGACTAGCGGGAGTGATGAGCAGTTCTTC

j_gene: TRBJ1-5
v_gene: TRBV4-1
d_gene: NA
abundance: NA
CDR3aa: CASSQDNPTSNQPQHF
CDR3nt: TGCGCCAGCAGCCAAGATAACCCAACTTCCAATCAGCCCCAGCATTTT

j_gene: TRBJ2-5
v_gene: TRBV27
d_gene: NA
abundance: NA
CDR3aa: CASSLAGVGDVGEQYF
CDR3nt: TGTGCCAGCAGTTTAGCAGGGGTGGGTGACGTCGGGGAGCAGTACTTC

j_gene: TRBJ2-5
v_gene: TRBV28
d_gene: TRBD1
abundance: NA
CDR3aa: CASSLRLGAGGQETQYF
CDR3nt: TGTGCCAGCAGTTTACGGTTGGGGGCAGGGGGACAAGAGACCCAGTACTTC

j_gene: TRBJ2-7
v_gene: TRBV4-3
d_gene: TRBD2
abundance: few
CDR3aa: CASSQEYLGTSGVHEQYF
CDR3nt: TGCGCCAGCAGCCAAGAGTATTTGGGAACTAGCGGGGTCCACGAGCAGTACTTC

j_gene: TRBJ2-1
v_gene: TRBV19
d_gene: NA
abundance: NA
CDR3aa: CASSIVSPVGNEQFF
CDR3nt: TGTGCCAGTAGTATAGTCTCACCGGTAGGGAATGAGCAGTTCTTC

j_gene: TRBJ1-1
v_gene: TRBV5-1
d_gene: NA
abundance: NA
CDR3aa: CASSPRGDTEAFF
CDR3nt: TGCGCCAGCAGCCCACGGGGTGACACTGAAGCTTTCTTT

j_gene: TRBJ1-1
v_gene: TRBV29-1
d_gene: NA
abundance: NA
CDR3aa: CSVVWGPLNTEAFF
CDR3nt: TGCAGCGTTGTCTGGGGACCGCTCAACACTGAAGCTTTCTTT

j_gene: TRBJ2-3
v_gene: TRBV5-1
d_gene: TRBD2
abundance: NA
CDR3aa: CASSLGLASTQYF
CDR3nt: TGCGCCAGCAGCTTAGGACTAGCGAGTACGCAGTATTTT

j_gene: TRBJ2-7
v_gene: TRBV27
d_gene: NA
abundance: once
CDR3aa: CASSYSRDSEGQYF
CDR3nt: TGTGCCAGCAGTTACAGCCGGGACTCCGAGGGGCAGTACTTC

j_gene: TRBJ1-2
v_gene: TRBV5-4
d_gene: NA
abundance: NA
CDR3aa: CASSAPGWGYGYTF
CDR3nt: TGTGCCAGCAGCGCTCCGGGATGGGGCTATGGCTACACCTTC

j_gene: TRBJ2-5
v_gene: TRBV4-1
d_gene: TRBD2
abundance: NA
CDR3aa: CASSQAGLAGSETQYF
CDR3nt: TGCGCCAGCAGCCAAGCCGGACTAGCGGGGTCAGAGACCCAGTACTTC

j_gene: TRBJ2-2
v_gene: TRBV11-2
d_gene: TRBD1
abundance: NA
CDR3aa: CASSLWGQGATGELFF
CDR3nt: TGTGCCAGCAGCTTATGGGGACAGGGGGCCACCGGGGAGCTGTTTTTT

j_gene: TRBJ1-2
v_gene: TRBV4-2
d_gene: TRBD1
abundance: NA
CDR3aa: CASSQTLTGTGFYGYTF
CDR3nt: TGTGCCAGCAGCCAGACACTTACCGGGACAGGATTCTATGGCTACACCTTC

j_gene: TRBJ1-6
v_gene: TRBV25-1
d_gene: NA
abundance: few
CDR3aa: CASSDSAIGSIGSPLHF
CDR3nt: TGTGCCAGCAGTGATTCGGCGATTGGCAGTATAGGATCACCCCTCCACTTT

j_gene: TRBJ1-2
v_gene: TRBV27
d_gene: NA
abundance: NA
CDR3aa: CASRQGGSSNYGYTF
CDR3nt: TGTGCCAGCAGACAAGGCGGCAGTTCCAACTATGGCTACACCTTC

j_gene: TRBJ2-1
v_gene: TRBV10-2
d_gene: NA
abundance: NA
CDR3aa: CASSENMGYEQFF
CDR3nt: TGCGCCAGCAGTGAGAATATGGGATATGAGCAGTTCTTC

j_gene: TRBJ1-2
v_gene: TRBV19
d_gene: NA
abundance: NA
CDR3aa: CASTTLLQRNYGYTF
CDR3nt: TGTGCCAGTACCACACTATTACAGAGGAACTATGGCTACACCTTC

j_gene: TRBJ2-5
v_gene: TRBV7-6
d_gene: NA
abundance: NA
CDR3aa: CASSLSAGRETQYF
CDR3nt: TGTGCCAGCAGCTTAAGTGCGGGACGGGAGACCCAGTACTTC

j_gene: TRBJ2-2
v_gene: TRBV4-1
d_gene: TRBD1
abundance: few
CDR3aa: CASSRGQGGSTGELFF
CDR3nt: TGCGCCAGCAGCCGGGGACAGGGGGGATCCACCGGGGAGCTGTTTTTT

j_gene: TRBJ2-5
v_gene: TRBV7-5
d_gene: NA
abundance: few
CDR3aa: CARSSTQETQYF
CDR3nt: TGTGCCAGAAGCTCGACACAAGAGACCCAGTACTTC

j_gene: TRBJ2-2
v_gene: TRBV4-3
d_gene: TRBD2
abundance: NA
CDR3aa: CASSHRLAVPNTGELFF
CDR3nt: TGCGCCAGCAGCCACCGGCTAGCGGTCCCGAACACCGGGGAGCTGTTTTTT

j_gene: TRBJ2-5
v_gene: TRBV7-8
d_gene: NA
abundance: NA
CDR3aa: CASSLFVSVSYETQYF
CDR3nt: TGTGCCAGCAGCTTATTTGTTAGTGTCTCATACGAGACCCAGTACTTC

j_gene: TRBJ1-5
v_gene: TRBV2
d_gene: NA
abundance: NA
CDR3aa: CASSLPEWQRLEPQHF
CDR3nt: TGTGCCAGCAGTCTCCCCGAATGGCAGAGACTCGAGCCCCAGCATTTT

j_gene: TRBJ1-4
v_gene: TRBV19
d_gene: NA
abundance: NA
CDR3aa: CASSLGQRGEKLFF
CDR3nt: TGTGCCAGTAGTCTCGGACAGCGGGGTGAAAAACTGTTTTTT

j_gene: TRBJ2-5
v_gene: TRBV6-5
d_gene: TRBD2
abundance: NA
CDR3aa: CASGLAGGAQETQYF
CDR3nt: TGTGCCAGCGGACTAGCGGGAGGGGCCCAAGAGACCCAGTACTTC

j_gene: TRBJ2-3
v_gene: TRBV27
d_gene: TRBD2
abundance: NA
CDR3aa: CASSALAVPGGDTQYF
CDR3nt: TGTGCCAGCAGTGCACTAGCGGTCCCCGGCGGAGATACGCAGTATTTT

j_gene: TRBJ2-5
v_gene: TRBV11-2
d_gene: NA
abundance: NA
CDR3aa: CASSLGLGETQYF
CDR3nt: TGTGCCAGCAGCTTAGGCCTGGGCGAGACCCAGTACTTC

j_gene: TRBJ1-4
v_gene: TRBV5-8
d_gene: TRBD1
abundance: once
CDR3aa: CASSPGTGVNEKLFF
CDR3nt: TGTGCCAGCAGCCCGGGGACAGGGGTTAATGAAAAACTGTTTTTT

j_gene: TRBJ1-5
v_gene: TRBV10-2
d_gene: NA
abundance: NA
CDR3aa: CATKLYDNQPQHF
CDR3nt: TGCGCCACCAAGCTCTATGACAATCAGCCCCAGCATTTT

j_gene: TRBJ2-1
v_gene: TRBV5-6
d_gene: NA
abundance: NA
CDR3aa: CASSPDGVGSYNEQFF
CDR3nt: TGTGCCAGCAGCCCGGACGGGGTAGGGTCCTACAATGAGCAGTTCTTC